The rows below give T cell receptor beta chains drawn from one sample of a study of CD8+CD57+ T cells in acquired aplastic anemia. TCRdb reprocessed the reads via MiXCR and lists one record per CDR3 protein. The sample includes roughly 240,000 distinct CDR3 sequences, more than 45% seen only once; the top ten take 6.5% to 8%. Sequencing input: sorted CD4+, CD8+, or CD8+CD57+ T cells (not recorded which) from PBMCs. The receptors here all came from a human donor with aplastic anemia. Both conserved end residues are part of each CDR3. Fields, in order: J gene, V gene, CDR3 protein.

>TRBJ2-7|TRBV6-1
CASSDTSYEQYF
>TRBJ2-3|TRBV2
CASEGPDTQYF
>TRBJ2-7|TRBV10-2
CASSEIRAYEQYF
>TRBJ2-7|TRBV30
CAWNPGLGEQYF
>TRBJ2-5|TRBV20-1
CSAREQPTREETQYF
>TRBJ2-3|TRBV9
CASSVFQSPTDTQYF
>TRBJ1-3|TRBV4-3
CASSQGAQGKSSNTIYF
>TRBJ1-4|TRBV5-4
CASSLATAGWTF
>TRBJ2-7|TRBV7-2
CASSSGTGDHEQYF
>TRBJ1-3|TRBV7-9
CASSLQDVSGNTIYF
>TRBJ2-7|TRBV19
CAKGLAGKSYEQYF
>TRBJ2-7|TRBV7-7
CASTMTLQYF
>TRBJ1-4|TRBV7-9
CASSLETSNEKLFF
>TRBJ2-7|TRBV7-6
CASSLYPAGGEQYF
>TRBJ1-2|TRBV5-1
CASSLPGRKIYGYTF
>TRBJ1-2|TRBV7-8
CASSHKPMDRGYGYTF
>TRBJ2-7|TRBV6-6
CASRDRDTREQYF
>TRBJ1-2|TRBV12-5
CASSPDRGQTYGYTF
>TRBJ2-1|TRBV24-1
CASSSDVETFHEQSF
>TRBJ2-5|TRBV6-5
CASSHSANRGPIQETQYF
>TRBJ1-2|TRBV27
CASSPWTGANYGYTF
>TRBJ2-7|TRBV9
CASSLSRDRVVEQYF
>TRBJ1-3|TRBV2
CASSELSRQASSGNTIYF
>TRBJ2-3|TRBV5-1
CASSFYRDTGPNTQYF
>TRBJ2-1|TRBV12-3/TRBV12-4
CASTGLDGSLEQFF
>TRBJ1-1|TRBV29-1
CSVEQGARGTEAFF
>TRBJ2-5|TRBV20-1
CSARAGQEQETQYF
>TRBJ2-7|TRBV7-9
CASSLARGTGYEQYF
>TRBJ2-7|TRBV4-2
CASSQELAPTYEQYF
>TRBJ1-5|TRBV28
CASSLTGTGWQPQHF
>TRBJ2-7|TRBV25-1
CASSRGADWDEQYF
>TRBJ1-1|TRBV24-1
CATSDGGMNTEAFF
>TRBJ2-7|TRBV7-9
CASSLVGRRYEQYF
>TRBJ1-4|TRBV7-9
CASSFEGMNEKLFF
>TRBJ2-1|TRBV24-1
CATSSGLESIQEQFF
>TRBJ2-7|TRBV11-2
CASSADGLYEQYF
>TRBJ1-4|TRBV7-9
CASGRGTNEKLFF
>TRBJ2-7|TRBV29-1
CSVGGGPYEQYF
>TRBJ1-2|TRBV20-1
CSAGRVKSGTGDPLSYGYTF
>TRBJ2-7|TRBV2
CASIVGAGDPYEQYF
>TRBJ1-5|TRBV28
CASSYGASVVDQPQHF
>TRBJ1-1|TRBV29-1
CSVRSGGEAFF
>TRBJ2-1|TRBV27
CASSSQISGWEQFF
>TRBJ2-3|TRBV15
CATSRDTLATQYF
>TRBJ2-2|TRBV19
CASSILASSGELFF
>TRBJ2-7|TRBV9
CASSGTDESTVRFYEQYF
>TRBJ2-7|TRBV7-8
CASSPQRGEQYF
>TRBJ2-7|TRBV12-3/TRBV12-4
CASSGTSDEQYF
>TRBJ1-5|TRBV6-1
CASSVGIASNQPQHF
>TRBJ1-1|TRBV2
CASSEAPRLGEAFF
>TRBJ1-1|TRBV5-4
CATIRPGQRNTEAFF
>TRBJ2-4|TRBV6-6
CASRAGVGSLNIQYF
>TRBJ1-1|TRBV27
CASTSGRRNTEAFF
>TRBJ1-1|TRBV4-3
CASSQERDNTEAFF
>TRBJ2-1|TRBV7-7
CASSPSRGGNNEQFF
>TRBJ1-5|TRBV9
CASSGTGLTNQPQHF
>TRBJ1-2|TRBV10-3
CAISVMTGGYGYTF